The sequence of this T cell receptor (beta chain) was determined in a study of blood T cell repertoires in COVID-19. Repertoires were generated with immunoSEQ multiplex PCR, while TCRdb's copy carries only in-frame clones and drops some. Among roughly 250,000 clones listed, 84% were seen once. J lost 1 base, V lost 7 bases, and 9 bases had no gene match. CDR1 is MGHDK and CDR2 is SYGVNS in the germline V gene. The CDR3 consists of 17 residues. This TCR was recovered from a woman in her thirties or forties who had recovered from COVID-19. The chain couples TRBV25-1 to TRBJ2-6, with 8 bases fitting TRBD1. Sequenced material: peripheral blood. CDR3 region: CASMSGQGASGANVLTF. DNA for the CDR3: TGTGCCAGCATGAGCGGACAGGGCGCTTCTGGGGCCAACGTCCTGACTTTC.